This T cell receptor beta chain was sequenced during a study of T cell responses to AZD1222 COVID-19 vaccine. Study findings and constraints: Repertoires were sampled only after the peak T cell response. The donor group comprised mostly white British people and more females; the analysis possibly underestimated clonal diversity. CD4 TCRs associated with vaccination spanned spike, dominating at 160-218 and 743-854.

Some clones are missing from TCRdb's copy, which holds only in-frame ones; the method was immunoSEQ multiplex PCR. The sample lists roughly 48,000 clones, about 88% seen once, with roughly 5% in the top ten. Comments on this clone: Its antigen is unidentified.

Unmatched junction bases numbered 15, after V lost 3 bases and J lost 1 base. Germline V gives CDR1 SNHLY, CDR2 FYNNEI. The CDR3 sequence is 20 residues long. This clonotype was obtained from an adult who received the AZD1222 COVID-19 vaccine. This chain links TRBV2 with TRBJ2-1; 10 positions match TRBD2. The material was peripheral blood, obtained 28 days after the second AZD1222 dose. CDR3 nucleotide sequence: TGTGCCAGCAGTGAGGTAAGCGGGAGGGCCTTGTTGAGTTCCTACAATGAGCAGTTCTTC. Amino acids: CASSEVSGRALLSSYNEQFF.